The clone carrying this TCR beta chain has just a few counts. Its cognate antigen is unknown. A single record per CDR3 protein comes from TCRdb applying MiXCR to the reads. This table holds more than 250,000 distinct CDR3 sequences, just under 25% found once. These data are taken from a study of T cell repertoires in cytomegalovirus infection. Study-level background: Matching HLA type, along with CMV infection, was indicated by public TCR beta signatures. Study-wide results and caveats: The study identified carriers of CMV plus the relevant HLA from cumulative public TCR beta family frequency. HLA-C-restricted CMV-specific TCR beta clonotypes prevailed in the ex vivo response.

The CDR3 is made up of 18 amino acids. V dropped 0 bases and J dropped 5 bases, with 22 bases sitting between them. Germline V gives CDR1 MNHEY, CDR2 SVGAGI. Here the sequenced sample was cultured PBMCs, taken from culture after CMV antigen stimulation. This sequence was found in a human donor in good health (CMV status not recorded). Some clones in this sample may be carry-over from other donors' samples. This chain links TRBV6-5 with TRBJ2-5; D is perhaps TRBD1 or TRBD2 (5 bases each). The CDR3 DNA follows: TGTGCCAGCAGTTACTCTGGACAATACAAGCGGAAGGCGGAGACCCAGTACTTC. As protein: CASSYSGQYKRKAETQYF.